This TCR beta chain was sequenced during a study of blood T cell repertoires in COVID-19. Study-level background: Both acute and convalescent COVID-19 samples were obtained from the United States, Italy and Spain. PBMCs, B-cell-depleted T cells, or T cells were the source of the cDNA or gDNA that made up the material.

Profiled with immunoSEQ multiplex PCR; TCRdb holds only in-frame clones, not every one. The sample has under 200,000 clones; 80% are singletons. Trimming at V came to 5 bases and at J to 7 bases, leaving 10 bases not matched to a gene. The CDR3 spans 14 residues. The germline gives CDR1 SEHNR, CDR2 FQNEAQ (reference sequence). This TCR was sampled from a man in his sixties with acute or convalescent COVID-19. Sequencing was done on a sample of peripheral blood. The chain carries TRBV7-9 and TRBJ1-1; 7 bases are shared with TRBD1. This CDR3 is CASSITRGRDEAFF. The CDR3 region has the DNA TGTGCCAGCAGCATAACCAGGGGGAGAGATGAAGCTTTCTTT.